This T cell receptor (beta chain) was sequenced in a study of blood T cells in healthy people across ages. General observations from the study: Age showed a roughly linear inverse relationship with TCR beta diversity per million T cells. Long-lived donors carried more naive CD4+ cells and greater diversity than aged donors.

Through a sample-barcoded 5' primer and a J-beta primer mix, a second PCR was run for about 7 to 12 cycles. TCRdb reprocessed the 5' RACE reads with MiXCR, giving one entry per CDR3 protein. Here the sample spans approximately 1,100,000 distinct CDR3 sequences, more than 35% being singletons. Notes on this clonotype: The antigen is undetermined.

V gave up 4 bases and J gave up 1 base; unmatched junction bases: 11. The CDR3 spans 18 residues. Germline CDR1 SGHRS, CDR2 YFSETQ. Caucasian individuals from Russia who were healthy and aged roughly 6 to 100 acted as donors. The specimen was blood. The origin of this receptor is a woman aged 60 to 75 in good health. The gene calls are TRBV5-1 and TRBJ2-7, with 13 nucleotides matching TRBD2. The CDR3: CASSTAGTSGIGSYEQYF. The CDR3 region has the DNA TGCGCCAGCAGCACGGCCGGGACTAGCGGGATCGGGTCCTACGAGCAGTACTTC.